This T cell receptor (beta chain) was sequenced for a study of cytomegalovirus exposure and HLA in healthy donors. Study-level findings and limits: Cytomegalovirus association was listed for about 150 TCR beta chains.

PCR amplification relied on 60 Vbeta primers (plus 13 Jbeta primers). Libraries were prepared by immunoSEQ multiplex PCR; TCRdb keeps only in-frame clonotypes and omits some of them. In the table there are fewer than 100,000 clones, over 60% of which are singletons. Points on this clone: Its antigen is undetermined.

The specimen was PBMCs. This TCR came from a man in his sixties in good health and CMV-seropositive.

The CDR3 protein is CASGSGRTGGPDTQYF. The CDR3 DNA reads TGTGCTAGTGGCTCGGGTCGTACAGGGGGCCCAGATACGCAGTATTTT. The V gene is TRBV12-5, the J gene TRBJ2-3; TRBD1 matches at 9 bases. This CDR3 has 16 residues. V shed 6 bases and J 4 bases; nucleotides not matched to a gene: 11. CDR1 and CDR2 from the germline V gene are LGHNT and FRNRAP.